This passage covers 20 T cell receptor beta chains from one sample sequenced in a study of blood T cells in healthy people across ages. A J-beta primer mix and a sample-barcoded 5' primer were used in a second PCR of roughly 6 to 11 cycles. MiXCR, applied by TCRdb to the 5' RACE reads, yields one record per CDR3 protein. This repertoire shows just under 550,000 distinct CDR3 sequences, nearly 25% found once; its top ten account for just over 8.5%. The sample was also linked to a second study, of T cells of mothers and their children.

The sample was blood. The receptor set was obtained from a boy between 10 and 17 years old in good health.

This clonotype was seen a few times. CDR3 coding DNA: TGTGCCAGCAGCTCCGGTGACCTCAGACTAGCCGATGAGCAGTTCTTC. Its translation is CASSSGDLRLADEQFF. The chain links TRBV7-3 to TRBJ2-5; 7 nucleotides match TRBD2. The last part of the DNA fits TRBJ2-1 better; the J call may be wrong. The CDR3 length is 16 residues. The V gene's germline CDR1 is SGHTA and CDR2 FQGTGA.

This clonotype was seen only a few times. This sequence joins TRBV4-3 and TRBJ1-2, with D hard to call. V was pared by 0 bases and J by 9 bases, with 8 bases between. CDR1 is LGHNA and CDR2 is YSLEER in the germline V gene. CDR3 length: 12 residues. Here the CDR3 DNA reads TGCGCCAGCAGCCAAGATACGATTAGCTACACCTTC. It specifies CASSQDTISYTF.

This clonotype was seen only a few times. The chain links TRBV15 to TRBJ2-5; 12 bases fit TRBD1. The CDR3 has 15 residues. Losses at the gene ends were 5 bases for V and 3 bases for J; bases not matched to a gene: 4. CDR1 and CDR2 from the germline V gene are LNHNV and YYDKDF (reference sequence). The DNA for the CDR3 is TGTGCCACCAGCTCCGGGACAGGGGGCAAAGAGACCCAGTACTTC. Translation: CATSSGTGGKETQYF.

The chain has TRBV29-1 and TRBJ1-1; 9 positions match TRBD1. The CDR3 sequence is 14 residues long. In germline, CDR1 is SQVTM, CDR2 ANQGSEA. Losses at the gene ends were 8 bases for V and 2 bases for J; bases not matched to a gene: 9. The CDR3 DNA reads as TGCAGCACGCCGGGACAGGGATTAAACACTGAAGCTTTCTTT. It is translated as CSTPGQGLNTEAFF.

The V and J genes are TRBV4-3 and TRBJ2-5; TRBD1 might be the D (6 bases). The tail of the sequence fits TRBJ2-1 better, so the J call may be wrong. The CDR3 is 17 residues long. CDR1 is LGHNA and CDR2 is YSLEER in the germline V gene. The DNA for the CDR3 is TGCGCCAGCAGCCAAGATTGGGGGCTAGGAGGAATCAATGAGCAGTTCTTC. Its protein product is CASSQDWGLGGINEQFF.

The chain is built from TRBV3-1 and TRBJ2-5, with D possibly being TRBD2 (5 bases). The length of the CDR3 is 15 residues. Germline CDR1 LGHDT, CDR2 YNNKEL (reference sequence). Trimming took 3 bases from V and 5 from J, leaving 16 bases between them. The CDR3 here is CASSHGTQRGETQYF. In DNA form, the CDR3 reads TGTGCCAGCAGCCACGGAACCCAGAGAGGGGAGACCCAGTACTTC.

This chain joins TRBV10-3 and TRBJ1-3, with 7 bases that match TRBD1. V lost 0 bases to trimming and J lost 4 bases; unmatched junction nucleotides: 6. The CDR3 is made up of 16 amino acids. CDR1 and CDR2 (germline): ENHRY, SYGVKD. The CDR3: CAISESFTGDGNTIYF. The CDR3 coding sequence is TGTGCCATCAGTGAGTCGTTTACAGGGGACGGAAACACCATATATTTT.

The rearrangement links TRBV10-3 to TRBJ2-1; D is possibly TRBD1 (6 bases). Germline CDR1 ENHRY, CDR2 SYGVKD. This CDR3 is built from 12 residues. Trimming took 9 bases from V and 5 from J, leaving 11 bases between them. The CDR3 is CAISGTNNEQFF. The CDR3 nucleotides are TGTGCCATTTCCGGGACAAACAATGAGCAGTTCTTC.

The J gene is TRBJ2-5, the V gene TRBV3-1, with 7 bases matching TRBD2. Germline values: CDR1 LGHDT, CDR2 YNNKEL (reference sequence). V lost 0 bases, J lost 5 bases, and 12 bases stayed unmatched. The CDR3 length is 17 residues. For the CDR3, the DNA is TGTGCCAGCAGCCAAGATGTCATGGCGGGAGTACTGGAGACCCAGTACTTC. It translates to CASSQDVMAGVLETQYF.

This clonotype was counted between two and nine times. The J gene is TRBJ2-5, the V gene TRBV7-9; D is undetermined. The end of the DNA is better explained by TRBJ2-1, so the J call may be wrong. In germline, CDR1 is SEHNR, CDR2 FQNEAQ (reference sequence). The CDR3 is 12 residues long. The CDR3 loop is CASSSPWDEQFF. For the CDR3, the DNA is TGTGCCAGCAGCTCCCCATGGGATGAGCAGTTCTTC.

This clonotype was observed a handful of times. This chain links TRBV7-3 with TRBJ2-5; the D is unclear. The J call may be incorrect, as the DNA end agrees better with TRBJ2-1. CDR3 size: 13 residues. Germline CDR1 and CDR2: SGHTA and FQGTGA. The DNA of the CDR3 is TGTGCCAGCAGCTCCGATCCCTACAATGAGCAGTTCTTC. Amino acid sequence: CASSSDPYNEQFF.

The chain joins TRBV18 to TRBJ2-5; maybe TRBD1 (6 bases). The DNA end lines up better with TRBJ2-7; the J call may be wrong. Germline V gene lookup returns CDR1 KGHSH and CDR2 LQKENI. This CDR3 contains 16 residues. In DNA form, the CDR3 reads TGTGCCAGCTCTTCTAGGGGGACATCTAGGAGCGACGAGCAGTACTTC. Translating it yields CASSSRGTSRSDEQYF.

Remarks on this clonotype: At one end the junction does not follow the germline gene, possibly because of a read error. The chain joins TRBV7-9 to TRBJ2-3; 12 nucleotides line up with TRBD2. CDR3 length: 18 amino acids. The germline CDR1 and CDR2 sequences are SEHNR and FQNEAQ (reference sequence). CDR3 residues: CACSPAAPSGGATDTQYF. As DNA, the CDR3 is TGTGCCTGCAGCCCAGCCGCCCCTAGCGGGGGGGCCACAGATACGCAGTATTTT. Full variable domain (rest looked up from reference TRBV7-9 and TRBJ2-3): DTGVSQNPRHKITKRGQNVTFRCDPISEHNRLYWYRQTLGQGPEFLTYFQNEAQLEKSRLLSDRFSAERPKGSFSTLEIQRTEQGDSAMYLCACSPAAPSGGATDTQYFGPGTRLTVL.

This chain connects TRBV5-1 to TRBJ2-7; tentative D call: TRBD1 (5 bases). Germline CDR1 SGHRS, CDR2 YFSETQ. The CDR3 runs 15 residues. Trimming pared 0 bases from V and 3 bases from J, leaving 13 bases between. CDR3 region: CASSLGIPQGYEQYF. The CDR3 DNA reads TGCGCCAGCAGCTTGGGAATCCCCCAGGGCTACGAGCAGTACTTC.

This clonotype was seen at least ten times. The chain is built from TRBV6-6 and TRBJ1-2, with TRBD1 matching over 7 bases. The germline V gene has CDR1 MNHNY and CDR2 SVGAGI (reference sequence). CDR3 length: 14 residues. J gave up 2 bases and V 6 bases, and 6 bases lay outside the gene matches. In nucleotides, the CDR3 is TGTGCCAGCAGACCGGGACAGACCAACTATGGCTACACCTTC. As protein: CASRPGQTNYGYTF.

The chain couples TRBV7-2 to TRBJ1-3; no definite D call. With 2 bases removed from V and 2 bases from J, the gap between germline ends came to 10 bases. The V gene's germline CDR1 is SGHTA and CDR2 FQGNSA. The CDR3 has 15 amino acids. This chain's CDR3 is CASSLLVGTGNTIYF. CDR3 sequence (DNA): TGTGCCAGCAGCTTACTAGTGGGCACTGGAAACACCATATATTTT.

This rearrangement joins TRBV20-1 to TRBJ2-3; TRBD2 might be the D (6 bases). The CDR3 contains 13 residues. The V end was cut by 6 bases, the J end by 1 base, with 11 bases between. Germline values: CDR1 DFQATT, CDR2 SNEGSKA (reference sequence). The CDR3 sequence is CSAQLAGTDTQYF. DNA for the CDR3: TGCAGTGCCCAACTAGCAGGCACAGATACGCAGTATTTT.

The table lists this clonotype with many counts. This chain joins TRBV7-9 and TRBJ2-1; 8 positions agree with TRBD2. After removal of 5 bases from V and 4 bases from J, the junction contained 10 bases not matched to a gene. The CDR3 length is 16 residues. Per the germline V gene, CDR1 is SEHNR and CDR2 is FQNEAQ (reference sequence). The CDR3 is CASSPKLAGSYNEQFF. The CDR3 DNA reads TGTGCCAGCAGCCCGAAGCTAGCGGGTTCTTACAATGAGCAGTTCTTC.

This clonotype was counted a few times. The CDR3 reads CATSRDCAGSYEQYF. CDR3 DNA sequence: TGTGCCACCAGCAGAGATTGTGCGGGCTCCTACGAGCAGTACTTC. This chain links TRBV15 with TRBJ2-7; D might be TRBD2 (5 bases). Germline values: CDR1 LNHNV, CDR2 YYDKDF (reference sequence). The CDR3 is 15 residues long. V lost 0 bases and J lost 0, with 9 bases in between.

The gene calls are TRBV15 and TRBJ2-5; 8 bases fit TRBD1. The V and J ends lost 0 bases and 5 bases, in that order; junction bases with no gene match: 8. This CDR3 is 16 amino acids long. The germline V gene has CDR1 LNHNV and CDR2 YYDKDF (reference sequence). DNA for the CDR3: TGTGCCACCAGCAGAGAAGGGCGACAGGGGTGGGAGACCCAGTACTTC. Translated, it gives CATSREGRQGWETQYF. The full variable domain, in which reference TRBV15 and TRBJ2-5 provide the parts outside the CDR3, is DAMVIQNPRYQVTQFGKPVTLSCSQTLNHNVMYWYQQKSSQAPKLLFHYYDKDFNNEADTPDNFQSRRPNTSFCFLDIRSPGLGDTAMYLCATSREGRQGWETQYFGPGTRLLVL.